This is a list of T cell receptor beta chains from one sample in a study of OX40 agonist ivuxolimab in advanced cancers. TCRdb's copy holds only in-frame clones and misses some; the assay was immunoSEQ multiplex PCR. The table lists 35,000 to 40,000 clones, 88% of them singletons. The sequencing used CD4+ or CD8+ T cells sorted from blood, collected in a trial of the OX40 agonist ivuxolimab. The receptors were sampled from an adult with an advanced solid tumor such as melanoma, head and neck, liver or kidney cancer. The CDR3 runs from the conserved cysteine through the conserved F or W. A D gene is named only where the DNA matches it firmly. A clone size is listed for some rows: how often the clone was seen (once, few, many), or a class if it is expanded.

TRBV6-5	NA	TRBJ1-2	once	CASSYSQSKINYGYTF	TGTGCCAGCAGTTACTCACAGTCCAAGATAAACTATGGCTACACCTTC
TRBV13	NA	TRBJ2-3	NA	CASSIRGGVDTQYF	TGTGCCAGCAGCATTAGAGGCGGGGTAGATACGCAGTATTTT
TRBV6-5	NA	TRBJ2-7	NA	CASSYTDRYEQYF	TGTGCCAGCAGTTACACAGACAGATACGAGCAGTACTTC
TRBV2	TRBD2	TRBJ2-7	NA	CASIPFPSGMEDEQYF	TGTGCCAGCATTCCCTTCCCTAGCGGGATGGAGGACGAGCAGTACTTC
TRBV19	NA	TRBJ1-5	medium-sized	CASSTWGHGNQPQHF	TGTGCCAGTAGTACTTGGGGACACGGCAATCAGCCCCAGCATTTT
TRBV15	TRBD2	TRBJ2-7	NA	CATSRERGGYYEQYF	TGTGCCACCAGCAGAGAGCGGGGGGGTTACTACGAGCAGTACTTC
TRBV13	NA	TRBJ2-5	NA	CASSLPGPEETQYF	TGTGCCAGCAGCCTTCCGGGACCGGAAGAGACCCAGTACTTC
TRBV14	NA	TRBJ2-3	NA	CASSQETDTQYF	TGTGCCAGCAGCCAAGAGACAGATACGCAGTATTTT
TRBV7-6	TRBD2	TRBJ2-5	NA	CASSRKTSGQETQYF	TGTGCCAGCAGCCGAAAGACTAGCGGGCAAGAGACCCAGTACTTC
TRBV9	NA	TRBJ2-3	NA	CASSPAGGGGGTDTQYF	TGTGCCAGCAGCCCAGCAGGCGGGGGCGGTGGCACAGATACGCAGTATTTT
TRBV9	TRBD2	TRBJ2-7	NA	CASSSLAGGPYEQYF	TGTGCCAGCAGCTCTTTAGCGGGAGGGCCTTACGAGCAGTACTTC
TRBV4-3	TRBD1	TRBJ2-1	few	CASSHGTGAYNEQFF	TGCGCCAGCAGCCATGGAACAGGGGCCTACAATGAGCAGTTCTTC
TRBV14	NA	TRBJ2-1	NA	CASSQVGYRGRFF	TGTGCCAGCAGCCAAGTGGGGTACCGTGGGCGGTTCTTC
TRBV5-8	NA	TRBJ1-5	NA	CASSVWTVTPDQPQHF	TGTGCCAGCAGCGTTTGGACAGTTACTCCCGATCAGCCCCAGCATTTT
TRBV28	NA	TRBJ2-5	NA	CASSLAGLEETQYF	TGTGCCAGCAGTTTGGCAGGGCTTGAAGAGACCCAGTACTTC
TRBV5-8	NA	TRBJ2-1	NA	CASSLVAGGFMNEQFF	TGTGCCAGCAGCTTGGTTGCAGGGGGGTTTATGAATGAGCAGTTCTTC
TRBV27	NA	TRBJ2-1	NA	CASRALVAAYNEQFF	TGTGCCAGCAGAGCACTAGTTGCGGCCTACAATGAGCAGTTCTTC
TRBV5-6	NA	TRBJ2-5	NA	CASSLAVTAKETQYF	TGTGCCAGCAGCTTGGCAGTAACAGCAAAAGAGACCCAGTACTTC
TRBV5-1	TRBD2	TRBJ2-1	NA	CASSPHTSALYNEQFF	TGCGCCAGCAGCCCCCACACTAGCGCCCTTTACAATGAGCAGTTCTTC
TRBV7-9	NA	TRBJ1-1	NA	CASSPPPQGMNTEAFF	TGTGCCAGCAGCCCTCCCCCACAGGGAATGAACACTGAAGCTTTCTTT
TRBV28	NA	TRBJ2-7	NA	CASSLSYEKPGYEQYF	TGTGCCAGCAGTTTATCCTACGAAAAACCCGGGTACGAGCAGTACTTC
TRBV28	TRBD1	TRBJ1-5	NA	CASSSGGAQPQHF	TGTGCCAGCTCATCAGGGGGCGCCCAGCCCCAGCATTTT
TRBV5-5	NA	TRBJ2-7	NA	CASSWQRDITYEQYF	TGTGCCAGCAGCTGGCAACGGGACATTACCTACGAGCAGTACTTC
TRBV13	NA	TRBJ2-7	NA	CASGSGAGYEQYF	TGTGCCAGCGGCTCGGGGGCCGGGTACGAGCAGTACTTC
TRBV27	NA	TRBJ2-1	NA	CASSSRLADLYNEQFF	TGTGCCAGCAGTTCTAGATTAGCGGACCTCTACAATGAGCAGTTCTTC
TRBV28	NA	TRBJ1-5	NA	CASIRWALSNQPQHF	TGTGCCAGCATCCGATGGGCCCTGAGCAATCAGCCCCAGCATTTT
TRBV29-1	NA	TRBJ2-7	NA	CSVEGRSGTDPYEQYF	TGCAGCGTTGAGGGTCGTTCCGGGACTGACCCCTACGAGCAGTACTTC
TRBV19	NA	TRBJ2-1	NA	CASSIGVSSYNEQFF	TGTGCCAGTAGTATAGGGGTGAGCTCCTACAATGAGCAGTTCTTC
TRBV4-1	TRBD2	TRBJ2-5	once	CASTLGAGVGETQYF	TGCGCCAGCACCCTAGGAGCGGGAGTCGGGGAGACCCAGTACTTC
TRBV9	NA	TRBJ1-4	NA	CASSVSTNEKLFF	TGTGCCAGCAGCGTCAGTACTAATGAAAAACTGTTTTTT
TRBV11-2	NA	TRBJ2-7	NA	CASSLAGALLYEQYF	TGTGCCAGCAGCTTAGCGGGAGCCCTCCTATACGAGCAGTACTTC
TRBV19	NA	TRBJ2-1	once	CASSLLQAPPNEQFF	TGTGCCAGTAGTTTACTACAGGCTCCCCCCAATGAGCAGTTCTTC
TRBV27	TRBD1	TRBJ2-7	once	CASSSRGRGYYEQYF	TGTGCCAGCAGTTCCCGAGGCAGGGGGTACTACGAGCAGTACTTC
TRBV20-1	NA	TRBJ2-3	NA	CSASWDTQYF	TGCAGTGCTTCCTGGGATACGCAGTATTTT
TRBV29-1	NA	TRBJ1-5	NA	CSVDQGAGQPQHF	TGCAGCGTTGATCAGGGCGCAGGTCAGCCCCAGCATTTT
TRBV6-6	NA	TRBJ2-3	NA	CASSYLRDSTDTQYF	TGTGCCAGCAGTTATCTCAGGGACAGCACAGATACGCAGTATTTT
TRBV10-1	NA	TRBJ1-5	NA	CATTTRGGRVSNQPQHF	TGCGCCACCACCACACGGGGGGGCCGCGTTAGCAATCAGCCCCAGCATTTT
TRBV4-1	TRBD2	TRBJ2-7	NA	CASSQGRGGSYEQYF	TGCGCCAGCAGCCAAGGTAGGGGAGGGTCCTACGAGCAGTACTTC
TRBV6-1	NA	TRBJ2-3	NA	CASSEMVASAPDTQYF	TGTGCCAGCAGTGAAATGGTGGCTAGCGCACCAGATACGCAGTATTTT
TRBV7-2	TRBD1	TRBJ1-2	NA	CASSVSTGGAYGYTF	TGTGCCAGCAGCGTCTCGACAGGGGGCGCCTATGGCTACACCTTC
TRBV7-2	TRBD1	TRBJ1-6	NA	CASSQGVDLGHSPLHF	TGTGCCAGCAGCCAGGGGGTGGACCTCGGGCATTCACCCCTCCACTTT
TRBV5-1	NA	TRBJ2-7	NA	CASSLGPGGPYEQYF	TGCGCCAGCAGCTTAGGACCTGGAGGGCCCTACGAGCAGTACTTC
TRBV7-3	NA	TRBJ2-5	once	CASSLIPQETQYF	TGTGCCAGCAGCTTAATTCCACAAGAGACCCAGTACTTC
TRBV9	NA	TRBJ1-1	NA	CASSVSESWGGADTEAFF	TGTGCCAGCAGCGTAAGTGAATCTTGGGGGGGCGCGGACACTGAAGCTTTCTTT
TRBV4-2	TRBD2	TRBJ2-1	NA	CASSQGELADNEQFF	TGTGCCAGCAGCCAAGGGGAACTAGCGGACAATGAGCAGTTCTTC
TRBV5-1	NA	TRBJ1-2	NA	CASRVSGGHYGYTF	TGCGCCAGCAGGGTATCGGGGGGACACTATGGCTACACCTTC
TRBV27	NA	TRBJ1-1	NA	CASSLVQGYTEAFF	TGTGCCAGCAGTTTAGTCCAGGGCTACACTGAAGCTTTCTTT
TRBV28	NA	TRBJ2-1	once	CASSLGGTSYNEQFF	TGTGCCAGCAGTTTAGGAGGGACTTCCTACAATGAGCAGTTCTTC
TRBV9	TRBD1	TRBJ2-6	NA	CASSVGQGASGANVLTF	TGTGCCAGCAGCGTGGGACAGGGGGCAAGTGGGGCCAACGTCCTGACTTTC
TRBV2	TRBD2	TRBJ2-7	NA	CASTITSGGPGEQYF	TGTGCCAGCACCATAACTAGCGGGGGGCCAGGAGAGCAGTACTTC
TRBV5-1	TRBD1	TRBJ2-7	once	CASSLARQGAREQYF	TGCGCCAGCAGCTTGGCTAGACAGGGGGCGCGCGAGCAGTACTTC